This T cell receptor beta chain was captured in a study of blood T cell repertoires in COVID-19. In the original workflow: Nucleated cell counts were estimated from reference gene primer amplification. Using immunoSEQ multiplex PCR, the repertoire was profiled, and TCRdb retains in-frame clones only, with some absent. V, J and clone size reflect that table, while D and trimming were determined from the DNA. The sample records some 320,000 clones, about 91% being singletons. CDR1 is SGDLS, CDR2 YYNGEE, per germline. The CDR3 is 16 residues long. The V segment lost 3 bases and the J segment 0 bases; nucleotides outside the gene matches: 4.

The TCR sequence derives from a woman aged 25 to 39 who had recovered from COVID-19. The sample taken for sequencing was peripheral blood. The chain links TRBV9 to TRBJ2-1, with 9 bases matching TRBD1. The CDR3 reads CASSEQQGASYNEQFF. DNA of the CDR3: TGTGCCAGCAGCGAACAACAGGGGGCCTCCTACAATGAGCAGTTCTTC. Based on the CDR3 plus reference TRBV9 and TRBJ2-1, the full variable domain is DSGVTQTPKHLITATGQRVTLRCSPRSGDLSVYWYQQSLDQGLQFLIQYYNGEERAKGNILERFSAQQFPDLHSELNLSSLELGDSALYFCASSEQQGASYNEQFFGPGTRLTVL.